This TCR beta chain comes out of a study of blood T cell repertoires in COVID-19. Study context: Researchers got acute and convalescent COVID-19 samples from the United States, Italy and Spain. Nucleic acid was either cDNA or gDNA, and it came from T cells, B-cell-depleted T cells, or PBMCs.

Libraries were prepared by immunoSEQ multiplex PCR; TCRdb keeps only in-frame clonotypes and omits some of them. The table has around 270,000 clones, roughly four fifths seen once. Seattle patients were enrolled during active infection and followed longitudinally. The V gene end was trimmed by 6 bases and the J gene end by 6 bases; junction bases not matched to a gene: 7. Per the germline V gene, CDR1 is SGHRS and CDR2 is YFSETQ. The CDR3 extends over 14 amino acids. V usage is TRBV5-1 and J usage is TRBJ2-2; 8 nucleotides align to TRBD1. Sequencing was carried out using peripheral blood. The TCR originated in a person aged 70 to 85 with COVID-19, enrolled during active disease. In DNA, the CDR3 is TGCGCCAGCACCCCCCGGACAGGGTCCGGGGAGCTGTTTTTT. This sequence encodes CASTPRTGSGELFF.